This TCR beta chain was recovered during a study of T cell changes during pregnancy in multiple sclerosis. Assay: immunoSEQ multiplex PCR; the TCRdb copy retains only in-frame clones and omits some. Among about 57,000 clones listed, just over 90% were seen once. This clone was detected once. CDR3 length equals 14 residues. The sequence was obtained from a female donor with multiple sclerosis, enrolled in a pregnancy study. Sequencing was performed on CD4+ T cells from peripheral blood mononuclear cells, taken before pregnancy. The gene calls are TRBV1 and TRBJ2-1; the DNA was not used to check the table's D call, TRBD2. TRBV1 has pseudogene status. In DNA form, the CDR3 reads TGCACCAGCAGCCAAGACCGAGAGGTCGATGAGCAGTTCTTC. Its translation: CTSSQDREVDEQFF.